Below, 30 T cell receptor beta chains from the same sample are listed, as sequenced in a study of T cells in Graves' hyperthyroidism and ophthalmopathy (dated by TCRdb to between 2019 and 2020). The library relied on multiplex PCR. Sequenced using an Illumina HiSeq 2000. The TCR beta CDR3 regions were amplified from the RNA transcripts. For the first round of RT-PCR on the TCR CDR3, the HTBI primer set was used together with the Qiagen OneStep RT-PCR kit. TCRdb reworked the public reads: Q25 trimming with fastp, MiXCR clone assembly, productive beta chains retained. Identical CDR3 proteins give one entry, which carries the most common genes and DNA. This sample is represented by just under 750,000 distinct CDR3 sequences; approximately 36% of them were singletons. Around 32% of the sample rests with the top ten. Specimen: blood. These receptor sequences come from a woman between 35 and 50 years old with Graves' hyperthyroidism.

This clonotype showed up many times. The CDR3 sequence: CASRITDILKTQYF. DNA of the CDR3: TGTGCCAGCAGAATAACGGACATCTTGAAGACCCAGTACTTC. The V gene is TRBV12-3 or TRBV12-4, the J gene TRBJ2-5; D possibly corresponds to TRBD1 (5 bases). V lost 6 bases to trimming and J lost 6 bases, with 17 bases between them. The CDR3 consists of 14 residues.

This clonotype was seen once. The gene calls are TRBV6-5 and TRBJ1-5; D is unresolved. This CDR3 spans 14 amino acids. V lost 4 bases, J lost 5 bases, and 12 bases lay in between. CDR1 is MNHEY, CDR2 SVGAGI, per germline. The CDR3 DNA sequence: TGTGCCAGCAGTTGGATAGGGTCTGATCAGCCCCAGCATTTT. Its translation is CASSWIGSDQPQHF.

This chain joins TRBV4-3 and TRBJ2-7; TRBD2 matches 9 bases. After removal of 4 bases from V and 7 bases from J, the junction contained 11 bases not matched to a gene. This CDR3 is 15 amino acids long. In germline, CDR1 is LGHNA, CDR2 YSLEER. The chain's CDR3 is CASSRQREDWGEQYF. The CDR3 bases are TGCGCCAGCAGCCGACAGCGGGAGGATTGGGGAGAGCAGTACTTC.

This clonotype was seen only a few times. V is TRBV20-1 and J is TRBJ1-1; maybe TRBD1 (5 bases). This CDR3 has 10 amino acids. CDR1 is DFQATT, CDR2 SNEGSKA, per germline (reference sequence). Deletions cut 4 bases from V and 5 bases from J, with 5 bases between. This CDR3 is CSATGTEAFF. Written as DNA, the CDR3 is TGCAGTGCTACAGGGACTGAAGCTTTCTTT.

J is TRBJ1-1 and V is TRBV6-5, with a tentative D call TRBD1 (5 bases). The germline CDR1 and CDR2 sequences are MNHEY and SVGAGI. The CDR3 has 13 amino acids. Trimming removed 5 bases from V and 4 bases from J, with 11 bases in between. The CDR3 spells CASSPNTGTEAFF. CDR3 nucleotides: TGTGCCAGCAGTCCAAATACAGGCACTGAAGCTTTCTTT.

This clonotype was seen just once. The CDR3 spells CASSGVSYNSPLHF. The DNA for the CDR3 is TGTGCCAGCAGCGGGGTTTCCTATAATTCACCCCTCCACTTT. The V call is TRBV7-2, the J call TRBJ1-6; the D is unclear. Trimming shortened V by 5 bases and J by 1 base, and 6 bases separated the two germline ends. CDR1 and CDR2 (germline): SGHTA, FQGNSA. The CDR3 has 14 residues.

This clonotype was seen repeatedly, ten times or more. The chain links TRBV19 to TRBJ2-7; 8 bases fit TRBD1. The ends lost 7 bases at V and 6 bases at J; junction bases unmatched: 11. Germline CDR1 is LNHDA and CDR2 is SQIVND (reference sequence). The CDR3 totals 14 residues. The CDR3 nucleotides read TGTGCCAGTAAGGTAGGGGGACAGGCTTCCGAGCAGTACTTC. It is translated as CASKVGGQASEQYF.

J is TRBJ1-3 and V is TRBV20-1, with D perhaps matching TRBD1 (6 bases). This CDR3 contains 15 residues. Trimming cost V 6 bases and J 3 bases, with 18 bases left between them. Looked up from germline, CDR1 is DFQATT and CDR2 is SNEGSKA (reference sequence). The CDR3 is CSASGDATIGNTIYF. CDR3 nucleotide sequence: TGCAGTGCGTCAGGGGACGCGACAATTGGAAACACCATATATTTT.

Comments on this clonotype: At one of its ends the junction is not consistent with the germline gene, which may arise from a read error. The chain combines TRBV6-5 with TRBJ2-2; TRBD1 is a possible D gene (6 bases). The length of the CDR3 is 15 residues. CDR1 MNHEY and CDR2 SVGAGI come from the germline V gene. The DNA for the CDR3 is TGTGCCAGCAGTTCAACAGGGCTCGACACTGGGGAGCTGTTTTTT. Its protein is CASSSTGLDTGELFF.

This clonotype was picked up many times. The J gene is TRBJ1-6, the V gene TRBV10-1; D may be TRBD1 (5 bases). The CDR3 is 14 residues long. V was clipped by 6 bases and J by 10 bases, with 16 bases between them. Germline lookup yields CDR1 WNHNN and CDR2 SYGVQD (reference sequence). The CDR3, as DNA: TGCGCCAGCAGCCGGGACCTCGTAGGATCACCCCTCCACTTT. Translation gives CASSRDLVGSPLHF.

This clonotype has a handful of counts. The CDR3 is CASSDSYSSTDTQYF. The CDR3 region has the DNA TGTGCCAGCAGTGATTCGTACAGCAGCACAGATACGCAGTATTTT. The chain carries TRBV2 and TRBJ2-3, with D uncertain. The V gene lost 3 bases and the J gene lost 0 bases, with 10 bases spanning the gap. This CDR3 contains 15 residues. The germline V gene encodes CDR1 SNHLY and CDR2 FYNNEI.

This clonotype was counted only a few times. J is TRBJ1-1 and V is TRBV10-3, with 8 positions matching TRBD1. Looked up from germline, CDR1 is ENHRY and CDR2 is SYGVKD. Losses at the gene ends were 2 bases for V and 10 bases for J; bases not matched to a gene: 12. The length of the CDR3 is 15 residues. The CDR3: CAISEKVDREAGAFF. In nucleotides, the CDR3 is TGTGCCATCAGTGAGAAAGTGGACAGGGAGGCTGGAGCTTTCTTT.

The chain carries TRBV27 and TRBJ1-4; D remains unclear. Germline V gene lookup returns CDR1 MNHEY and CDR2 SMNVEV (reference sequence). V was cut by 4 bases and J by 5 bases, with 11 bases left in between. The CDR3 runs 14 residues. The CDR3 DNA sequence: TGTGCCAGCAGTTCGGCCGGCTACAATGAAAAACTGTTTTTT. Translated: CASSSAGYNEKLFF.

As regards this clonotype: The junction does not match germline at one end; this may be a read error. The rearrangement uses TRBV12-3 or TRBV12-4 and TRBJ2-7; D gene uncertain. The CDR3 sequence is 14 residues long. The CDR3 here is CASSPLVNVYVQYF. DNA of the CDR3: TGTGCCAGCAGTCCCCTGGTGAATGTTTACGTGCAGTACTTC.

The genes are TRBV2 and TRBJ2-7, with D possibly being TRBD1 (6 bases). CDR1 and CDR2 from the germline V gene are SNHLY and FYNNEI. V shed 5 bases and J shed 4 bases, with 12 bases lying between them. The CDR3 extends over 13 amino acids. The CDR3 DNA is TGTGCCAGCAGTACTCGGACAGAATACGAGCAGTACTTC. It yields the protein CASSTRTEYEQYF.

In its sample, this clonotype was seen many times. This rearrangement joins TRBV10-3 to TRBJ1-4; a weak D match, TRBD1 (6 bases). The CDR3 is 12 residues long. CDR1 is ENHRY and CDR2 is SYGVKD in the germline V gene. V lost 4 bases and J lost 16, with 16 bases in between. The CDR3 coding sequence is TGTGCCATCAGTGGTTCAGGGGATGGAAGGTTTTTT. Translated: CAISGSGDGRFF.

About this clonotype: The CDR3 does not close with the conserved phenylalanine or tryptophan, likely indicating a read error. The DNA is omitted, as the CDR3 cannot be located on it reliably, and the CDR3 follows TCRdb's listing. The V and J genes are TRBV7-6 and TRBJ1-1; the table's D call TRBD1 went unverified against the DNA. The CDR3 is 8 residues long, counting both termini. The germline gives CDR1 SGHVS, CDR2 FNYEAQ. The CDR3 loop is CASSLSGG.

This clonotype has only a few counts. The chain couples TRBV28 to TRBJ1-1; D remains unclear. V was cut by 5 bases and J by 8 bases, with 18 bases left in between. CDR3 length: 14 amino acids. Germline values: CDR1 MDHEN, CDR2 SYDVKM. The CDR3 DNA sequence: TGTGCCAGCAGTCCCCCCCACCAGGCGGCAGAAGCTTTCTTT. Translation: CASSPPHQAAEAFF.

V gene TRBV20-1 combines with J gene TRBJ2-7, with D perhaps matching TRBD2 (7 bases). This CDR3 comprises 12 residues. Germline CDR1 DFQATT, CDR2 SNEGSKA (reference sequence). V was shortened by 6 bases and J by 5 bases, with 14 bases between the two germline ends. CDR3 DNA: TGCAGTGCCGAGGGGGGGATTGACGAGCAGTACTTC. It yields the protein CSAEGGIDEQYF.

CDR3 sequence reads: CASSNLGQGTYEQYF. DNA of the CDR3: TGTGCCAGCAGCAACCTGGGACAGGGAACCTACGAGCAGTACTTC. The rearrangement uses TRBV7-2 and TRBJ2-7; 9 positions match TRBD1. V shed 5 bases, J shed 2 bases, and the junction held 7 bases outside the gene matches. Germline CDR1 reads SGHTA; CDR2 reads FQGNSA. The CDR3 contains 15 residues.

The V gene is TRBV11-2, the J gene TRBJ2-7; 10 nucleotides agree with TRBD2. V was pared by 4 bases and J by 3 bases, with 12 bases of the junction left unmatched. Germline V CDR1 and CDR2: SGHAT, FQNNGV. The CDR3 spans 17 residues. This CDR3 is CASSSPTGASGSYEQYF. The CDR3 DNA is TGTGCCAGCAGCTCACCCACCGGGGCTAGCGGGAGCTACGAGCAGTACTTC.

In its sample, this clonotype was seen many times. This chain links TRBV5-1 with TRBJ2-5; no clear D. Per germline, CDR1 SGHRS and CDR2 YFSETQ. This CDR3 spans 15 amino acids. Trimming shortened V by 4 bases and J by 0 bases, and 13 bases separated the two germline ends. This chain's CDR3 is CASSPQSRDQETQYF. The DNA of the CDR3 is TGCGCCAGCAGCCCTCAGTCTAGGGACCAAGAGACCCAGTACTTC.

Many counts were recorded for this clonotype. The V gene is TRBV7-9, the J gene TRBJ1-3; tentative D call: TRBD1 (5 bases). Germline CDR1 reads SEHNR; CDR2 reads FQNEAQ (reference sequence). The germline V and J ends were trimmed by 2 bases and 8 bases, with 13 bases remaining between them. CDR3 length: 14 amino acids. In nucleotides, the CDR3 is TGTGCCAGCAGCTTAAGCAGGACATGGGACACCATATATTTT. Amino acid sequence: CASSLSRTWDTIYF.

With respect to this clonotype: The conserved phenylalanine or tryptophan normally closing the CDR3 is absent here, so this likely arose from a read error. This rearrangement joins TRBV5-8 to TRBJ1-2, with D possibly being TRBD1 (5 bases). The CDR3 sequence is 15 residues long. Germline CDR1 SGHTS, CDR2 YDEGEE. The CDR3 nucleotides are TGCGCCAGCAGCGTACAAAGCGGGGGTAACTATGGCTACACCGTC. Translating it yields CASSVQSGGNYGYTV.

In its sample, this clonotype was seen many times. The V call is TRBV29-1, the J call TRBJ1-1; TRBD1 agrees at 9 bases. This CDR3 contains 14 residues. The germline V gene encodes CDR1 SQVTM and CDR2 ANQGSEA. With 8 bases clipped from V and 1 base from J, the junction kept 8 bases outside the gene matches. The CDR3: CSMTGTGPNTEAFF. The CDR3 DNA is TGCAGCATGACAGGGACAGGGCCGAACACTGAAGCTTTCTTT.

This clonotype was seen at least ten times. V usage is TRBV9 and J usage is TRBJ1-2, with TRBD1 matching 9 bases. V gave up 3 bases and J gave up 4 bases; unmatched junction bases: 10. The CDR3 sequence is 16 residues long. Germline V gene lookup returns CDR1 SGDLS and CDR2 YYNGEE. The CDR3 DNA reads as TGTGCCAGCAGCGCCTCAACAGGGGGCGGTAGCTATGGCTACACCTTC. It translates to CASSASTGGGSYGYTF.

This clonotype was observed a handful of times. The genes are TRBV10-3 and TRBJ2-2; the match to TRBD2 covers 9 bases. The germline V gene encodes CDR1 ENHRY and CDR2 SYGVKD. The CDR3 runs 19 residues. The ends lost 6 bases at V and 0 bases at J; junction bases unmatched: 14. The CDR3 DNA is TGTGCCATCAGCTCCTTCGGCGGGAGGGCCCTTTCGAACACCGGGGAGCTGTTTTTT. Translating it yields CAISSFGGRALSNTGELFF.

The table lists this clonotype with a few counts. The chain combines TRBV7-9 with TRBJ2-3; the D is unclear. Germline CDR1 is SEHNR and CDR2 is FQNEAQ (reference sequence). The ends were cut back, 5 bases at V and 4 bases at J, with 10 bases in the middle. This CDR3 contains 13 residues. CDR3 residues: CASSQALADTQYF. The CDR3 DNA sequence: TGTGCCAGCAGCCAGGCATTGGCAGATACGCAGTATTTT.

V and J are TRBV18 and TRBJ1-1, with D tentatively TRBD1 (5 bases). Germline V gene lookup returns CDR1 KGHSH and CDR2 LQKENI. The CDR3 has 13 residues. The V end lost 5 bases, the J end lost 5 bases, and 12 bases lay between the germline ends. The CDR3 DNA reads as TGTGCCAGCTCAGGGGCAGAGGAAACTGAAGCTTTCTTT. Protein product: CASSGAEETEAFF.

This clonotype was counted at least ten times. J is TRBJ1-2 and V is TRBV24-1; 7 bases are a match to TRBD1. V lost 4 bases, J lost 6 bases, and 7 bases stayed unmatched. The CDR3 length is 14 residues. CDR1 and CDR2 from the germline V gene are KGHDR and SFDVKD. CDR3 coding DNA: TGTGCCACCAGTGACCCAGGACAGGAAAATGGCTACACCTTC. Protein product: CATSDPGQENGYTF.